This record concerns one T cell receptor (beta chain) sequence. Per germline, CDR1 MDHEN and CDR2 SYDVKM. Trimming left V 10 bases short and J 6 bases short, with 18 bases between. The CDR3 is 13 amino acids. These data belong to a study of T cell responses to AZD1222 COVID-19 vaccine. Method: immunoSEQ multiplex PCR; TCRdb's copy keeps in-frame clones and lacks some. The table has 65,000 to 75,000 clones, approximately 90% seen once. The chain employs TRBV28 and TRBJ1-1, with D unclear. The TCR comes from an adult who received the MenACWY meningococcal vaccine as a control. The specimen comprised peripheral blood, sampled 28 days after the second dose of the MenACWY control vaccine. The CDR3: CATLLPTSPEAFF. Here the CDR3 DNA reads TGTGCCACCCTACTCCCGACGTCCCCTGAAGCTTTCTTT.